The sequence of this T cell receptor beta chain was determined in a study of shared clonotypes between healthy human individuals. Study details: Each donor had three CD4 naive, three CD4 memory, two CD8 naive and one CD8 memory plate.

The junction had 7 bases not matched to a gene; V was cut back by 1 base and J by 8 bases. There are 15 residues in the CDR3. Germline CDR1 reads SGHRS; CDR2 reads YFSETQ. With regard to this clone: It may be a read error: a sequence one base away is much more abundant.

Clones were read by immunoSEQ multiplex PCR, and TCRdb kept only the in-frame ones, dropping some. The sample records approximately 940,000 clones, less than 85% being singletons. The sample consisted of memory CD4+ T cells sorted from blood. Subset of the sample: CD45RA-negative fraction. The genes are TRBV5-1 and TRBJ2-3, with 10 bases lining up with TRBD2. The origin of this receptor is a man between 18 and 35 years old in good health. CDR3 nucleotide sequence: TGCGCCAGCAGCTTGTGGACTAGCGGCGCAGGTACGCAGTATTTT. Translated: CASSLWTSGAGTQYF.